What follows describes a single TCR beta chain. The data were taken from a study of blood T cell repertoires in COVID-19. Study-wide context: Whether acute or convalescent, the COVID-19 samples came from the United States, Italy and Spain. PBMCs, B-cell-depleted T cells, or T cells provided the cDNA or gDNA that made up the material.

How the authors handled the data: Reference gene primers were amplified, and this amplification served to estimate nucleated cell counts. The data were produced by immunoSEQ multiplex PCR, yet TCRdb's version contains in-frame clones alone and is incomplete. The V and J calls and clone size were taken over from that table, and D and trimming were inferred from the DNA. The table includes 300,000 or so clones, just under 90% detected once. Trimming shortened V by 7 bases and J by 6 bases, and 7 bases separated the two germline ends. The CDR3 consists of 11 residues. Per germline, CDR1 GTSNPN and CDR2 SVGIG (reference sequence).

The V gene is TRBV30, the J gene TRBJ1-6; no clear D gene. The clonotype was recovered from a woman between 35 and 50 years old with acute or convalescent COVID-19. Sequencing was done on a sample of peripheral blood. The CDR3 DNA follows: TGTGCCTCCTCACTTAATTCACCCCTCCACTTT. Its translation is CASSLNSPLHF.